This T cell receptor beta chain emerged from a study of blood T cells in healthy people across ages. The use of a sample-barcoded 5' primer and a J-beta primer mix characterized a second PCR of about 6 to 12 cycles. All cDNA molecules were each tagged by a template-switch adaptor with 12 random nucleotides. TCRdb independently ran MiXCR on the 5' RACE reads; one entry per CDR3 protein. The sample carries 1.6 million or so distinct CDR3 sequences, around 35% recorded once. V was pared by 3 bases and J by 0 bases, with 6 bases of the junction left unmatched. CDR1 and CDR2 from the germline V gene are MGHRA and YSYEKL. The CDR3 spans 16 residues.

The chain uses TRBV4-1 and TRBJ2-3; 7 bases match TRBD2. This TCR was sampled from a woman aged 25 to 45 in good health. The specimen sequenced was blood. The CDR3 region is CASSQPGRGSTDTQYF. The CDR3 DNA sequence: TGCGCCAGCAGCCAGCCGGGGCGGGGGAGCACAGATACGCAGTATTTT.